What follows are 10 T cell receptor beta chains derived from one specimen sequenced in a study of blood T cell repertoires in COVID-19. Clones were read by immunoSEQ multiplex PCR, and TCRdb kept only the in-frame ones, dropping some. The sample includes roughly 200,000 clones, about 80% of them seen just once. The specimen was peripheral blood. The receptors derive from a man between 65 and 85 years old with active or convalescent COVID-19.

V is TRBV9 and J is TRBJ1-4, with 9 bases fitting TRBD1. V gave up 2 bases and J gave up 8 bases; unmatched junction bases: 7. Looked up from germline, CDR1 is SGDLS and CDR2 is YYNGEE. The CDR3 is made up of 15 amino acids. CDR3 sequence: CASSVDHRGREKLFF. In DNA, the CDR3 is TGTGCCAGCAGCGTGGACCACAGGGGGCGCGAAAAACTGTTTTTT. Based on the CDR3 plus reference TRBV9 and TRBJ1-4, the full variable domain is DSGVTQTPKHLITATGQRVTLRCSPRSGDLSVYWYQQSLDQGLQFLIQYYNGEERAKGNILERFSAQQFPDLHSELNLSSLELGDSALYFCASSVDHRGREKLFFGSGTQLSVL.

The rearrangement uses TRBV4-1 and TRBJ2-3; TRBD2 aligns across 12 bases. The CDR3 totals 17 residues. Germline assignment: CDR1 MGHRA and CDR2 YSYEKL. V was clipped by 1 base and J by 5 bases; unmatched bases: 7. The CDR3 region is CASSQGPSGGAEDTQYF. DNA of the CDR3: TGCGCCAGCAGCCAAGGCCCTAGCGGGGGGGCCGAAGATACGCAGTATTTT.

This clone has a handful of counts. The chain links TRBV10-1 to TRBJ1-2, with 11 positions matching TRBD1. This CDR3 comprises 15 residues. After removal of 6 bases from V and 7 bases from J, the junction contained 10 bases not matched to a gene. Germline values: CDR1 WNHNN, CDR2 SYGVQD (reference sequence). The CDR3 spells CASSQRTGGDPGYTF. Here the CDR3 DNA reads TGCGCCAGCAGCCAACGGACAGGGGGCGACCCTGGCTACACCTTC.

This chain uses TRBV3-1 (or the pseudogene TRBV3-2) with TRBJ1-3; D remains ambiguous. Germline V gene data show CDR1 as LGHDT and CDR2 as YNNKEL (reference sequence). V was trimmed by 3 bases and J by 4 bases, leaving 16 bases between them. This CDR3 region has 16 residues. CDR3 residues: CASSQDLGGQGNTIYF. The CDR3 DNA reads as TGTGCCAGCAGCCAGGACCTGGGAGGGCAAGGAAACACCATATATTTT.

V and J are TRBV30 and TRBJ1-2; D remains unclear. Germline V lookup: CDR1 GTSNPN, CDR2 SVGIG (reference sequence). Trimming took 5 bases from V and 7 from J, leaving 20 bases between them. The CDR3 loop spans 14 amino acids. The CDR3 coding sequence is TGTGCCTGGGTCGCCGGGCCCGACTACGGTGGCTACACCTTC. Protein sequence: CAWVAGPDYGGYTF. Using reference TRBV30 and TRBJ1-2 for the parts outside the CDR3, the full variable domain is SQTIHQWPATLVQPVGSPLSLECTVEGTSNPNLYWYRQAAGRGLQLLFYSVGIGQISSEVPQNLSASRPQDRQFILSSKKLLLSDSGFYLCAWVAGPDYGGYTFGSGTRLTVV.

The chain employs TRBV6-2 or TRBV6-3 and TRBJ1-6; D is possibly TRBD1 (6 bases). V was pared by 4 bases and J by 5 bases, with 9 bases between. This CDR3 region has 14 residues. The germline CDR1 and CDR2 sequences are MNHEY and SVGEGT. The CDR3 DNA reads TGTGCCAGCAGTTTTTGGACAGATAATTCACCCCTCCACTTT. It encodes CASSFWTDNSPLHF.

The CDR3 DNA follows: TGTGCCAGCAGCGACAGCCCCAATCAGCCCCAGCATTTT. Translation gives CASSDSPNQPQHF. The chain couples TRBV6-6 to TRBJ1-5, with TRBD1 as a possible D gene (5 bases). Germline CDR1 reads MNHNY; CDR2 reads SVGAGI (reference sequence). The CDR3 covers 13 residues. V was shortened by 6 bases and J by 3 bases, with 9 bases between the two germline ends.

The rearrangement joins TRBV10-1 to TRBJ2-1; perhaps TRBD1 as D (6 bases). The germline V and J ends were trimmed by 5 bases and 7 bases, with 12 bases remaining between them. The CDR3 is 13 residues long. Germline loops: CDR1 WNHNN, CDR2 SYGVQD (reference sequence). The DNA of the CDR3 is TGCGCCAGCAGTAAACAGGGTGTGAATGAGCAGTTCTTC. This codes for CASSKQGVNEQFF.

The rearrangement uses TRBV3-1 (or the pseudogene TRBV3-2) and TRBJ2-2; D gene unclear. V lost 1 base and J lost 3, with 6 bases in between. The CDR3 covers 14 residues. The germline V gene has CDR1 LGHDT and CDR2 YNNKEL (reference sequence). CDR3 sequence reads: CASSQVGDTGELFF. The CDR3 DNA is TGTGCCAGCAGCCAAGTCGGAGACACCGGGGAGCTGTTTTTT.

The CDR3 coding sequence is TGCGCCAGCAGCTTAAGACAGCACAACATGAACACTGAAGCTTTCTTT. Amino acids: CASSLRQHNMNTEAFF. The chain couples TRBV5-1 to TRBJ1-1; D possibly corresponds to TRBD1 (5 bases). CDR1 and CDR2 (germline): SGHRS, YFSETQ. There are 16 residues in the CDR3. Trimming removed 2 bases from V and 0 bases from J, with 14 bases in between.